This T cell receptor beta chain is drawn from a study of blood T cell repertoires in COVID-19. CDR1 and CDR2 from the germline V gene are SGHRS and YFSETQ. V shed 0 bases and J shed 2 bases, with 8 bases lying between them. The CDR3 runs 14 residues. Assay used: immunoSEQ multiplex PCR; TCRdb lists only in-frame clones, some missing. In the table there are 120,000 or so clones, 82% of which are singletons. What was sequenced was peripheral blood. The source is a woman in her 70s with acute or convalescent COVID-19. This chain links TRBV5-1 with TRBJ2-5; TRBD1 might be the D (5 bases). The CDR3, as DNA: TGCGCCAGCAGCTTGGTGGACAATCAAGAGACCCAGTACTTC. It is translated as CASSLVDNQETQYF.